These 15 T cell receptor beta chains were all obtained from the same sample, sequenced in a study of beta chain features in type 1 diabetes. Overall study findings and caveats: Among patients with Type 1 diabetes, TCRB CDR3s were moderately but significantly shorter in every one of the four CD4+ subsets.

For these TCRs, the target antigens are not known. What was sequenced were expressed TCRB transcripts, since all of the isolated RNA had been reverse transcribed. Here immunoSEQ multiplex PCR was the method, and the copy in TCRdb shows in-frame clones only, minus some. The sample holds some 640,000 clones, more than 13% seen once. The sample taken for sequencing was naive CD4+ T cells from blood. These receptors all stem from a man in his late teens or twenties with type 1 diabetes.

The rearrangement uses TRBV5-1 and TRBJ2-1; the match to TRBD2 covers 8 bases. Germline V gene sequence: CDR1 SGHRS, CDR2 YFSETQ. The CDR3 has 15 residues. With 2 bases clipped from V and 1 base from J, the junction kept 2 bases outside the gene matches. The CDR3 loop reads CASSLAGESYNEQFF. In nucleotides, the CDR3 is TGCGCCAGCAGCTTAGCGGGAGAGTCCTACAATGAGCAGTTCTTC. Full variable domain (remainder filled in from reference TRBV5-1 and TRBJ2-1): KAGVTQTPRYLIKTRGQQVTLSCSPISGHRSVSWYQQTPGQGLQFLFEYFSETQRNKGNFPGRFSGRQFSNSRSEMNVSTLELGDSALYLCASSLAGESYNEQFFGPGTRLTVL.

A few counts support this clone. This sequence joins TRBV27 and TRBJ2-1, with D perhaps TRBD1 (6 bases). Germline CDR1 MNHEY, CDR2 SMNVEV (reference sequence). CDR3 size: 15 residues. V lost 3 bases and J 0 bases, leaving 9 bases between the germline ends. In DNA form, the CDR3 reads TGTGCCAGCAGTTTGGGGGCAGACTCCTACAATGAGCAGTTCTTC. Translating it yields CASSLGADSYNEQFF.

The chain is built from TRBV14 and TRBJ2-6; 7 bases line up with TRBD1. V was clipped by 4 bases and J by 3 bases; unmatched bases: 15. The CDR3 consists of 19 residues. Germline V CDR1 and CDR2: SGHDN, FVKESK. The CDR3 coding sequence is TGTGCCAGCAGCCGAACCCGGGACAGTGCTGGTTATGGGGCCAACGTCCTGACTTTC. Its translation is CASSRTRDSAGYGANVLTF.

The J gene is TRBJ2-5, the V gene TRBV5-6; tentatively, D is TRBD1 (6 bases). Trimming removed 5 bases at V and 1 base at J, with 15 bases between. There are 15 residues in the CDR3. Germline V CDR1 and CDR2: SGHDT, YYEEEE. CDR3: CASSLYTGSQETQYF. As DNA, the CDR3 is TGTGCCAGCAGTCTCTATACAGGGTCCCAAGAGACCCAGTACTTC.

CDR3 in DNA: TGTGCCAGCAGTCAGGGGACAGGGAATTACAATGAGCAGTTCTTC. Its protein is CASSQGTGNYNEQFF. V is TRBV27 and J is TRBJ2-1, with 9 positions matching TRBD1. With 5 bases clipped from V and 4 bases from J, the junction kept 6 bases outside the gene matches. This CDR3 spans 15 amino acids. CDR1 is MNHEY and CDR2 is SMNVEV in the germline V gene (reference sequence).

The chain links TRBV6-6 to TRBJ1-1; perhaps TRBD1 as D (6 bases). Germline-derived CDR1 and CDR2 are MNHNY and SVGAGI (reference sequence). The CDR3 loop spans 11 amino acids. Between the trimmed V and J ends, which lost 5 bases and 8 bases, there was a span of 9 bases. The chain's CDR3 is CASSPGQEAFF. The CDR3 DNA reads TGTGCCAGCAGTCCCGGACAGGAAGCTTTCTTT.

V gene TRBV9 combines with J gene TRBJ2-5; 10 nucleotides agree with TRBD2. The V gene's germline CDR1 is SGDLS and CDR2 YYNGEE. Losses at the gene ends were 4 bases for V and 2 bases for J; bases not matched to a gene: 8. The CDR3 is 16 amino acids. The CDR3 sequence is CASSPRTSGLQETQYF. CDR3 DNA sequence: TGTGCCAGCAGCCCTCGGACTAGCGGCCTTCAAGAGACCCAGTACTTC.

This chain connects TRBV5-1 to TRBJ2-7, with TRBD2 identical over 11 bases. Unmatched junction bases numbered 19, after V lost 0 bases and J lost 5 bases. CDR1 and CDR2 (germline): SGHRS, YFSETQ. This CDR3 comprises 20 residues. Written as DNA, the CDR3 is TGCGCCAGCAGCTTGGTTGGGACTAGCGGTGCCGGAGGTTACGCGGACGAGCAGTACTTC. As protein: CASSLVGTSGAGGYADEQYF.

Concerning this clone: The junction does not match germline at one end; this may be a read error. The chain combines TRBV7-7 with TRBJ2-1, with 14 bases that match TRBD2. Germline CDR1 is SSHAT and CDR2 is FNYEAQ (reference sequence). There are 16 residues in the CDR3. CDR3 nucleotide sequence: TGTGCTAGCAGCTCGGGACTAGCGGGAGCAAGCAATGAGCAGTTCTTC. Amino acids: CASSSGLAGASNEQFF.

This clone turned up a few times. The rearrangement joins TRBV4-3 to TRBJ1-1; no clear D. The germline V and J ends were trimmed by 5 bases and 0 bases, with 7 bases remaining between them. The germline gives CDR1 LGHNA, CDR2 YSLEER. The CDR3 consists of 13 residues. The CDR3 region has the DNA TGCGCCAGCAGCTTTGCATTGAACACTGAAGCTTTCTTT. Its protein product is CASSFALNTEAFF.

Worth noting for this clone: Additional DNA sequences in this sample encode the identical CDR3. The chain links TRBV7-2 to TRBJ2-7; no clear D gene. In germline, CDR1 is SGHTA, CDR2 FQGNSA. The CDR3 has 12 amino acids. V lost 2 bases to trimming and J lost 1 base, with 3 bases between them. The CDR3 spells CASSLQSYEQYF. The CDR3 DNA is TGTGCCAGCAGCTTACAGTCCTACGAGCAGTACTTC. Supplemented by reference TRBV7-2 and TRBJ2-7, the full variable domain reads GAGVSQSPSNKVTEKGKDVELRCDPISGHTALYWYRQSLGQGLEFLIYFQGNSAPDKSGLPSDRFSAERTGGSVSTLTIQRTQQEDSAVYLCASSLQSYEQYFGPGTRLTVT.

This clone has just a few counts. This chain uses TRBV30 with TRBJ2-5; a possible D gene is TRBD1 (6 bases). The CDR3 totals 15 residues. Germline loops: CDR1 GTSNPN, CDR2 SVGIG (reference sequence). Trimming took off 1 base at V and 1 base at J, with 13 bases between the two ends. The CDR3 DNA sequence: TGTGCCTGGAGTGACCCGAGGGGGATCCAAGAGACCCAGTACTTC. Translation: CAWSDPRGIQETQYF.

The chain couples TRBV19 to TRBJ2-1; a weak D match, TRBD2 (7 bases). The germline V gene has CDR1 LNHDA and CDR2 SQIVND (reference sequence). The CDR3 totals 15 residues. V lost 6 bases, J lost 5 bases, and 17 bases lay in between. CDR3 residues: CASSGGRDRNNEQFF. For the CDR3, the DNA is TGTGCCAGTAGCGGGGGGCGAGATAGAAACAATGAGCAGTTCTTC.

V gene TRBV30 combines with J gene TRBJ1-1; D is possibly TRBD1 (5 bases). The CDR3 has 13 amino acids. V shed 3 bases and J shed 1 base, with 9 bases lying between them. The germline CDR1 and CDR2 sequences are GTSNPN and SVGIG (reference sequence). The CDR3 sequence: CAWRRGTNTEAFF. In DNA form, the CDR3 reads TGTGCCTGGAGGAGGGGAACGAACACTGAAGCTTTCTTT.

This chain uses TRBV28 with TRBJ2-7; D is perhaps TRBD1 or TRBD2 (5 bases each). From germline, CDR1 is MDHEN and CDR2 SYDVKM. V was shortened by 9 bases and J by 2 bases, with 23 bases between the two germline ends. The CDR3 extends over 16 amino acids. The CDR3 nucleotides are TGTGCCAGTTCGTGGTCGGGACCCCCAAAGCCCTACGAGCAGTACTTC. Translation: CASSWSGPPKPYEQYF.